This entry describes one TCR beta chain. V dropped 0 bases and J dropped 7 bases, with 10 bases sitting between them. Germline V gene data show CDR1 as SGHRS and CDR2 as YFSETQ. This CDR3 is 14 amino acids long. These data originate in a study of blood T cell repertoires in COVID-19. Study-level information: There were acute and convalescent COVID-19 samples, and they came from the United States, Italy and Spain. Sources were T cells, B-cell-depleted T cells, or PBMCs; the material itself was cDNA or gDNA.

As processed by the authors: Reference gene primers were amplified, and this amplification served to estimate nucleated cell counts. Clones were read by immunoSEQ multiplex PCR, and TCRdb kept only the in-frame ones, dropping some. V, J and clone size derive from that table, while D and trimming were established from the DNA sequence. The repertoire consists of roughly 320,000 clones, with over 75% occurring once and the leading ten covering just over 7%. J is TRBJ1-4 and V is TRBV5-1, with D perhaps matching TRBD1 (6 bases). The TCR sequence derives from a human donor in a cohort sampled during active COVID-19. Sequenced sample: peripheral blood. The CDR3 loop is CASSLGQGPEKLFF. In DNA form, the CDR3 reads TGCGCCAGCAGCTTGGGGCAGGGGCCTGAAAAACTGTTTTTT.